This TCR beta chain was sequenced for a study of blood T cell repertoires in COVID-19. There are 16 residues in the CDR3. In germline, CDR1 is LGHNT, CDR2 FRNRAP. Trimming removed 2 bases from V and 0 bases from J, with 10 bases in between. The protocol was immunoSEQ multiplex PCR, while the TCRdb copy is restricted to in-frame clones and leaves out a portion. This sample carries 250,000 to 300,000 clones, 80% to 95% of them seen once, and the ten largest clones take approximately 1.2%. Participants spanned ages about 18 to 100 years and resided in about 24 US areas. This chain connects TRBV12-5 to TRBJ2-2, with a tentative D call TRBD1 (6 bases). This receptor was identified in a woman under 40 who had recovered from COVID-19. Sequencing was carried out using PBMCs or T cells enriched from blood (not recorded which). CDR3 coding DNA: TGTGCTAGTGGTTTGTTATCAGGGGCGAACACCGGGGAGCTGTTTTTT. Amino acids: CASGLLSGANTGELFF. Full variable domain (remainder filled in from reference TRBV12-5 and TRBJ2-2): DARVTQTPRHKVTEMGQEVTMRCQPILGHNTVFWYRQTMMQGLELLAYFRNRAPLDDSGMPKDRFSAEMPDATLATLKIQPSEPRDSAVYFCASGLLSGANTGELFFGEGSRLTVL.